Below, one TCR beta chain is given with its context. The CDR3 runs to 15 residues. The ends were cut back, 0 bases at V and 5 bases at J, with 13 bases in the middle. CDR1 LGHDT and CDR2 YNNKEL come from the germline V gene (reference sequence). The data belong to a study of blood T cell repertoires in COVID-19. Per the original data handling: Estimates of nucleated cell counts were drawn from the amplification of reference gene primers. Clones were sequenced by immunoSEQ multiplex PCR, and TCRdb holds only the in-frame ones, with some missing. V and J calls and clone size come straight from that table; D and trimming were deduced from the DNA. The sample holds 20,000 to 25,000 clones, 91% seen once.

This sequence was found in a man between 65 and 85 years old with active COVID-19. The chain recombines TRBV3-1 (or the pseudogene TRBV3-2) with TRBJ2-5, with no clear D. The sample was peripheral blood. This CDR3 is CASSQDPRSWETQYF. The CDR3 DNA is TGTGCCAGCAGCCAAGACCCCCGGTCCTGGGAGACCCAGTACTTC.